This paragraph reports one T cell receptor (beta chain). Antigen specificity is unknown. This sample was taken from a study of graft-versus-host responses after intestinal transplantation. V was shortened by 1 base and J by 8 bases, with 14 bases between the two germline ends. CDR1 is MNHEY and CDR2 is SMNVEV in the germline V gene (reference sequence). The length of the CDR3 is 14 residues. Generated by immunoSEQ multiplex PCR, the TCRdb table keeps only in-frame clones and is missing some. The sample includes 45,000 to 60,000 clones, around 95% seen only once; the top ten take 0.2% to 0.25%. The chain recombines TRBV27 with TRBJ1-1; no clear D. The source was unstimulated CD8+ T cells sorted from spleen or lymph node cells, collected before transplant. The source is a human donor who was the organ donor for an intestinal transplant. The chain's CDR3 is CASSLYSGQMEAFF. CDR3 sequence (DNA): TGTGCCAGCAGTTTATATTCAGGCCAGATGGAAGCTTTCTTT.